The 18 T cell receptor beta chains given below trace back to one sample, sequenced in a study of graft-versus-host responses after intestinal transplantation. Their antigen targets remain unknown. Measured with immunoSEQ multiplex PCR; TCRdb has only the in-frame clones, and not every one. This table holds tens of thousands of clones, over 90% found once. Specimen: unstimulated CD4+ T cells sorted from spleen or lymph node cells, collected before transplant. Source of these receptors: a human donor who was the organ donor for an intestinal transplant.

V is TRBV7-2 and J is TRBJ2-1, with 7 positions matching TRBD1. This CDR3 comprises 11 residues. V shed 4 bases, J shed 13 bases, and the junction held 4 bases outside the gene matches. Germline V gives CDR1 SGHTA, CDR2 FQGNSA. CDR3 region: CASSSGGGQFF. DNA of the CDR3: TGTGCCAGCAGCTCAGGGGGTGGACAGTTCTTC.

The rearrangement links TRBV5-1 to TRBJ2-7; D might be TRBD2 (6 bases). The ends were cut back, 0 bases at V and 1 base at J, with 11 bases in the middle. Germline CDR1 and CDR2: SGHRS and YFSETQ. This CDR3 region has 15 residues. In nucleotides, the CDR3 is TGCGCCAGCAGCTTGGGGTTTAGCGGATCCTACGAGCAGTACTTC. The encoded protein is CASSLGFSGSYEQYF.

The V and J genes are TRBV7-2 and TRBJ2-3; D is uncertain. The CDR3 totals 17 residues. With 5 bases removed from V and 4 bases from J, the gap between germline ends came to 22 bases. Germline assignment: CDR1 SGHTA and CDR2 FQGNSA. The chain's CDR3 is CASSPLSSPAYADTQYF. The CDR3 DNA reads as TGTGCCAGCAGCCCCCTCTCCTCCCCAGCCTACGCAGATACGCAGTATTTT.

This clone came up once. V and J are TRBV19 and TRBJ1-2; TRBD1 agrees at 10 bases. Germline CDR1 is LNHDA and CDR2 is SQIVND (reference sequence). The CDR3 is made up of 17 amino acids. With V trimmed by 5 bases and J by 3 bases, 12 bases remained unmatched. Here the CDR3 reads CASSFTPPGQGYYGYTF. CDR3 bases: TGTGCCAGTAGTTTCACACCCCCGGGACAGGGGTACTATGGCTACACCTTC.

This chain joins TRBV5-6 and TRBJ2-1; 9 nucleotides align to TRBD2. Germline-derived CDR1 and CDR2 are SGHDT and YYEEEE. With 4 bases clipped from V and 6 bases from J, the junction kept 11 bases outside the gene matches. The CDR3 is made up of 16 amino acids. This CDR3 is CASSPDWRREGNEQFF. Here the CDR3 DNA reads TGTGCCAGCAGCCCCGATTGGCGGCGGGAGGGCAATGAGCAGTTCTTC.

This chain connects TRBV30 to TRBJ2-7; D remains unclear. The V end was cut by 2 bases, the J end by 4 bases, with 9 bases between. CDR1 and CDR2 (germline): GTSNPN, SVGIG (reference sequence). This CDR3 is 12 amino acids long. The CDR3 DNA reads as TGTGCCTGGAGTAAGGGCCGGTACGAGCAGTACTTC. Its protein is CAWSKGRYEQYF.

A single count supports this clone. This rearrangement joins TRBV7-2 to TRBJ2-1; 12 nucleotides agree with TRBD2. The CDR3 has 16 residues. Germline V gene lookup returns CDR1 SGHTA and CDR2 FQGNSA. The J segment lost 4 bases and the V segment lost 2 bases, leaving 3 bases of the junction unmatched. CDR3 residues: CASSLLGLAGYNEQFF. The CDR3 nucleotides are TGTGCCAGCAGCTTATTAGGACTAGCGGGGTACAATGAGCAGTTCTTC.

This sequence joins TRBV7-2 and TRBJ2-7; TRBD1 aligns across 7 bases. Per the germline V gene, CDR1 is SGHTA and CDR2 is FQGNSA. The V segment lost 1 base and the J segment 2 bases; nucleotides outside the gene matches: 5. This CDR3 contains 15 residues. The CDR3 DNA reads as TGTGCCAGCAGCTTAGGGGACAGTTTTCCCTACGAGCAGTACTTC. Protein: CASSLGDSFPYEQYF.

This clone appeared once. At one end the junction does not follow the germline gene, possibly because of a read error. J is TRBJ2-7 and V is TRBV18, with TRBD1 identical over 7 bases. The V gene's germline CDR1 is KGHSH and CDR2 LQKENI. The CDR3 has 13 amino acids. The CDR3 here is CASPPGQYYEQYF. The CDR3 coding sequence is TGTGCCAGCCCACCGGGACAGTACTACGAGCAGTACTTC.

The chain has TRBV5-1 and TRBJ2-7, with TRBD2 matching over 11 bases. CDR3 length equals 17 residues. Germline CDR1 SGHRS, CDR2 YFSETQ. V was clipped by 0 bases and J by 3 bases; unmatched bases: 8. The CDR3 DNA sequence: TGCGCCAGCAGCTTGGTTCTAGCGGGAGGCTTAAGCTACGAGCAGTACTTC. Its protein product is CASSLVLAGGLSYEQYF. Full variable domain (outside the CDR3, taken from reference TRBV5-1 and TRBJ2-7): KAGVTQTPRYLIKTRGQQVTLSCSPISGHRSVSWYQQTPGQGLQFLFEYFSETQRNKGNFPGRFSGRQFSNSRSEMNVSTLELGDSALYLCASSLVLAGGLSYEQYFGPGTRLTVT.

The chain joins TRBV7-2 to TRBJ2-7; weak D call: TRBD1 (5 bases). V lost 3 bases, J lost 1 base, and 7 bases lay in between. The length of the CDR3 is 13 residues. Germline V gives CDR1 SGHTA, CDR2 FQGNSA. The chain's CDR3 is CASSFPGSYEQYF. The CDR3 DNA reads TGTGCCAGCAGCTTCCCAGGGTCCTACGAGCAGTACTTC.

This chain's CDR3 is CASRGTENSPLHF. CDR3 nucleotide sequence: TGTGCCAGCAGGGGGACAGAGAATTCACCCCTCCACTTT. The gene calls are TRBV5-4 and TRBJ1-6; 7 bases match TRBD1. This CDR3 is 13 amino acids long. Germline lookup yields CDR1 SGHNT and CDR2 YYREEE (reference sequence). The J segment lost 7 bases and the V segment lost 5 bases, leaving 3 bases of the junction unmatched. The variable domain in full, completed from reference TRBV5-4 and TRBJ1-6, reads ETGVTQSPTHLIKTRGQQVTLRCSSQSGHNTVSWYQQALGQGPQFIFQYYREEENGRGNFPPRFSGLQFPNYSSELNVNALELDDSALYLCASRGTENSPLHFGNGTRLTVT.

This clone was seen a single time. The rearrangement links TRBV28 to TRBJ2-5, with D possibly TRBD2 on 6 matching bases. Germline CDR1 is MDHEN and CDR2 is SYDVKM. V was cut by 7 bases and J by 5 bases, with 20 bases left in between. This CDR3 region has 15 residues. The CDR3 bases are TGTGCCAGCATGCCGGGACTGGGACTCCGGGAGACCCAGTACTTC. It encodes CASMPGLGLRETQYF. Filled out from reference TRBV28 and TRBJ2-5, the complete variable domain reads DVKVTQSSRYLVKRTGEKVFLECVQDMDHENMFWYRQDPGLGLRLIYFSYDVKMKEKGDIPEGYSVSREKKERFSLILESASTNQTSMYLCASMPGLGLRETQYFGPGTRLLVL.

In nucleotides, the CDR3 is TGTGCCAGCAGCTTAGCATTCTTAGGAGATACGCAGTATTTT. Protein product: CASSLAFLGDTQYF. The V and J genes are TRBV7-2 and TRBJ2-3, with D uncertain. Germline assignment: CDR1 SGHTA and CDR2 FQGNSA. The CDR3 sequence is 14 residues long. Trimming pared 0 bases from V and 5 bases from J, leaving 9 bases between.

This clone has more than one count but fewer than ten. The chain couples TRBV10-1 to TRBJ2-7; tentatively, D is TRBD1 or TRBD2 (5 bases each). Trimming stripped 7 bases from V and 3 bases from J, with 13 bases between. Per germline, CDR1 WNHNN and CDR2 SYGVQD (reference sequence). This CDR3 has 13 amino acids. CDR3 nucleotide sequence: TGCGCCAGCATGCCGGGACCCCGCTACGAGCAGTACTTC. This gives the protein CASMPGPRYEQYF.

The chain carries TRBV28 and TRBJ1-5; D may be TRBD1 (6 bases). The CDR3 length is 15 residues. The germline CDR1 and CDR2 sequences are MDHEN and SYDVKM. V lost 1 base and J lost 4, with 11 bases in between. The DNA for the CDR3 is TGTGCCAGCAGTTTATTAGGGACACTAAATCAGCCCCAGCATTTT. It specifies CASSLLGTLNQPQHF. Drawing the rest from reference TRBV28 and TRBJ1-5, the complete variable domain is DVKVTQSSRYLVKRTGEKVFLECVQDMDHENMFWYRQDPGLGLRLIYFSYDVKMKEKGDIPEGYSVSREKKERFSLILESASTNQTSMYLCASSLLGTLNQPQHFGDGTRLSIL.

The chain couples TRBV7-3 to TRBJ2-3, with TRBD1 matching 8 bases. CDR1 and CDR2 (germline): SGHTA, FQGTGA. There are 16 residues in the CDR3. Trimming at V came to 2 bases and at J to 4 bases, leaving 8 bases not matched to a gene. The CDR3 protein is CASSLFPGGISDTQYF. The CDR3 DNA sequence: TGTGCCAGCAGCTTATTCCCAGGGGGCATATCAGATACGCAGTATTTT.

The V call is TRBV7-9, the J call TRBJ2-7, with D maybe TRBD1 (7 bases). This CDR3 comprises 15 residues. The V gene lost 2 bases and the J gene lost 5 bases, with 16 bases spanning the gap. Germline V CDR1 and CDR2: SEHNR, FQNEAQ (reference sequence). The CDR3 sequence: CASSLWSQGEDEQYF. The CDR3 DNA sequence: TGTGCCAGCAGCTTATGGTCCCAGGGGGAGGACGAGCAGTACTTC.